This T cell receptor beta chain was identified in a study of T cell responses to AZD1222 COVID-19 vaccine. The study's findings and limits: The donors showed a predominance of white British ancestry and of females, with possible underestimation of clonal diversity. Repertoires were collected only later (after the peak T cell response had occurred). Variant regions that are unmutated are reportedly the target of nearly half of spike-specific TCRs.

This CDR3 region has 13 residues. Germline V gene lookup returns CDR1 SEHNR and CDR2 FQNEAQ (reference sequence). The V segment lost 3 bases and the J segment 3 bases; nucleotides outside the gene matches: 0. Both about-4-week and about-12-week second-dose recipients were combined. Concerning this clone: Its antigen remains unknown. Other DNA sequences within the sample encode an identical CDR3.

TCRdb's copy holds only in-frame clones and misses some; the assay was immunoSEQ multiplex PCR. The repertoire holds approximately 140,000 clones, 85% to 90% seen once, with approximately 1.6% in the top ten. The chain carries TRBV7-9 and TRBJ1-2, with 8 positions matching TRBD1. The sequences come from peripheral blood, collected 28 days after the second AZD1222 dose. This receptor was obtained from an adult who received the AZD1222 COVID-19 vaccine. CDR3 amino acids: CASSLGQDYGYTF. The CDR3, as DNA: TGTGCCAGCAGCTTGGGACAGGACTATGGCTACACCTTC.